This T cell receptor gamma chain was identified during a study of gamma-delta T cells after stem cell transplantation. This clone is classed as large. TCRdb called clones from the RT-PCR reads again using CATT. The profile shows roughly 700 gamma-chain clones, under 25% of them singletons. The germline V gene has CDR1 GITISATS and CDR2 ISYDGTV (reference sequence). The CDR3 is 11 residues long. V was pared by 5 bases and J by 7 bases, with 5 bases of the junction left unmatched. The sequence was collected from a human donor. It is not recorded whose cells these are; they may come from a transplant donor. The sample was gamma-delta T cells. This sequence joins TRGV9 and TRGJ1 or TRGJ2. For the CDR3, the DNA is TGTGCCTTGTGGGGGGCATATAAGAAACTCTTT. Its translation is CALWGAYKKLF.